These 20 T cell receptor beta chains were all obtained from the same sample, sequenced in a study of regulatory T cells in long-lasting Graves disease. iRepertoire HTBI primers and Arm-PCR of CDR3 regions built TCR beta libraries. In TCRdb, the multiplex PCR reads were re-called with MiXCR into one record per CDR3 protein. This table has roughly 610,000 distinct CDR3 sequences, about 16% appearing once. Time point noted: newly diagnosed GD, antithyroid drugs for less than 3 months. PBMC-extracted RNA yielded the TCR library. The same specimen was also included in a second study, on T cells in Graves' hyperthyroidism and ophthalmopathy.

Specimen: peripheral blood mononuclear cells (PBMCs), collected at new diagnosis, from a patient treated with antithyroid drugs. These receptors were collected from a young man with Graves disease.

This clonotype appeared many times. The rearrangement uses TRBV11-1 and TRBJ2-7; tentatively, D is TRBD1 or TRBD2 (6 bases each). Germline V lookup: CDR1 SGHAT, CDR2 FQDESV (reference sequence). The CDR3 consists of 14 residues. V was trimmed by 5 bases and J by 5 bases, leaving 16 bases between them. In DNA, the CDR3 is TGTGCCAGCAGCCGTGGGGGGCCTCGGGACGAGCAGTACTTC. Protein sequence: CASSRGGPRDEQYF. The full variable domain, completed using reference TRBV11-1 and TRBJ2-7, is EAEVAQSPRYKITEKSQAVAFWCDPISGHATLYWYRQILGQGPELLVQFQDESVVDDSQLPKDRFSAERLKGVDSTLKIQPAELGDSAMYLCASSRGGPRDEQYFGPGTRLTVT.

The chain uses TRBV5-5 and TRBJ2-5, with D unclear. CDR1 and CDR2 from the germline V gene are SGHKS and YYEKEE (reference sequence). This CDR3 has 12 residues. With 2 bases removed from V and 5 bases from J, the gap between germline ends came to 7 bases. CDR3: CASSFQSETQYF. The CDR3 coding sequence is TGTGCCAGCAGCTTTCAATCTGAGACCCAGTACTTC.

J is TRBJ2-1 and V is TRBV9, with TRBD2 matching 14 bases. The germline V gene encodes CDR1 SGDLS and CDR2 YYNGEE. This CDR3 spans 21 amino acids. Germline trimming cut 0 bases from V and 6 bases from J; bases unmatched to any gene: 17. The CDR3 loop is CASSVEVPGLAGAGLRNEQFF. The DNA of the CDR3 is TGTGCCAGCAGCGTAGAGGTTCCGGGACTAGCGGGAGCGGGACTGCGCAATGAGCAGTTCTTC.

J is TRBJ1-5 and V is TRBV12-3 or TRBV12-4; TRBD1 matches 7 bases. V dropped 0 bases and J dropped 2; count of bases not matched to a gene: 4. The CDR3 extends over 16 amino acids. The CDR3, as DNA: TGTGCCAGCAGTTTAGCTGGCAGGGGGGGCAATCAGCCCCAGCATTTT. It encodes CASSLAGRGGNQPQHF.

This clonotype was picked up many times. The chain has TRBV9 and TRBJ1-1, with a possible D match to TRBD1 (5 bases). In germline, CDR1 is SGDLS, CDR2 YYNGEE. The CDR3 loop spans 13 amino acids. Trimming removed 7 bases at V and 0 bases at J, with 10 bases between. The CDR3 is CASGGGVNTEAFF. The CDR3 nucleotides read TGTGCCAGCGGGGGAGGGGTGAACACTGAAGCTTTCTTT.

This clonotype was detected a few times. The chain carries TRBV7-9 and TRBJ2-3; 9 bases are a match to TRBD2. Germline V gene data show CDR1 as SEHNR and CDR2 as FQNEAQ (reference sequence). The V segment lost 1 base and the J segment 6 bases; nucleotides outside the gene matches: 2. This CDR3 contains 14 residues. The chain's CDR3 is CASSLGSGSDTQYF. The CDR3 coding sequence is TGTGCCAGCAGCTTAGGTAGCGGGAGTGATACGCAGTATTTT.

V usage is TRBV6-1 and J usage is TRBJ2-1, with 7 bases fitting TRBD2. Germline CDR1 MNHNS, CDR2 SASEGT. This CDR3 comprises 15 residues. Losses at the gene ends were 7 bases for V and 7 bases for J; bases not matched to a gene: 13. The CDR3 DNA is TGTGCCAGCATCAAAGGGACGGGAGCGGGGAATGAGCAGTTCTTC. It yields the protein CASIKGTGAGNEQFF.

There are many counts of this clonotype. The rearrangement joins TRBV12-3 or TRBV12-4 to TRBJ2-3; the D is unclear. The CDR3 length is 13 residues. Trimming cost V 3 bases and J 6 bases, with 10 bases left between them. The CDR3 sequence is CASSFGFLDTQYF. The DNA of the CDR3 is TGTGCCAGCAGTTTTGGGTTTTTGGATACGCAGTATTTT.

The chain uses TRBV19 and TRBJ1-5; D is uncertain. V lost 1 base and J lost 2, with 9 bases in between. The V gene's germline CDR1 is LNHDA and CDR2 SQIVND (reference sequence). CDR3 size: 15 residues. DNA for the CDR3: TGTGCCAGTAGTATAGGGGCAGCCCGCAATCAGCCCCAGCATTTT. It is translated as CASSIGAARNQPQHF.

At least ten counts were recorded for this clonotype. The genes are TRBV11-3 and TRBJ2-1; TRBD1 matches 7 bases. This CDR3 is built from 15 residues. Germline lookup yields CDR1 SGHNT and CDR2 YENEEA. V dropped 8 bases and J dropped 5; count of bases not matched to a gene: 12. CDR3 region: CASRSWGQRNNEQFF. The CDR3 DNA reads as TGTGCCAGCCGCTCCTGGGGACAGAGAAACAATGAGCAGTTCTTC.

Regarding this clonotype: At one boundary the junction diverges from the germline segment, which might be a read error. CDR3 protein: CANSFVHRNSGANVLTF. CDR3 coding DNA: TGTGCCAACAGTTTCGTCCACAGAAACTCTGGGGCCAACGTCCTGACTTTC. The chain employs TRBV27 and TRBJ2-6; no firm D call. There are 17 residues in the CDR3. CDR1 is MNHEY and CDR2 is SMNVEV in the germline V gene (reference sequence).

This clonotype was seen at least ten times. This sequence joins TRBV6-1 and TRBJ2-4; tentative D call: TRBD2 (8 bases). V was pared by 6 bases and J by 9 bases, with 24 bases between. CDR3 length: 16 residues. Germline assignment: CDR1 MNHNS and CDR2 SASEGT. DNA for the CDR3: TGTGCCAGCAGAAGGGCGGGAGGTCAACAGGGGATCATTCAGTACTTC. It encodes CASRRAGGQQGIIQYF.

This clonotype was detected many times. The V and J genes are TRBV5-1 and TRBJ2-1, with TRBD2 matching 9 bases. The trim removed 0 bases at V and 4 bases at J, leaving 2 bases unmatched. CDR1 SGHRS and CDR2 YFSETQ come from the germline V gene. The CDR3 sequence is 15 residues long. This chain's CDR3 is CASSLGGRAYNEQFF. The DNA for the CDR3 is TGCGCCAGCAGCTTGGGCGGGAGGGCATACAATGAGCAGTTCTTC.

The chain has TRBV29-1 and TRBJ1-2, with D hard to call. CDR1 SQVTM and CDR2 ANQGSEA come from the germline V gene. This CDR3 spans 11 amino acids. The CDR3 sequence is CSFSRGYGYTF. The CDR3 DNA follows: TGCAGTTTCTCTAGAGGCTATGGCTACACCTTC.

CDR3 sequence: CSVEGETSGFWAGELFF. The CDR3 region has the DNA TGCAGCGTTGAGGGGGAGACTAGCGGGTTTTGGGCCGGGGAGCTGTTTTTT. The gene calls are TRBV29-1 and TRBJ2-2; 10 nucleotides align to TRBD2. Germline CDR1 is SQVTM and CDR2 is ANQGSEA. Trimming at V came to 3 bases and at J to 6 bases, leaving 13 bases not matched to a gene. CDR3 length: 17 amino acids.

This clonotype was found a few times. V is TRBV20-1 and J is TRBJ2-2; D is uncertain. The CDR3 covers 12 residues. V was shortened by 4 bases and J by 4 bases, with 7 bases between the two germline ends. Germline CDR1 is DFQATT and CDR2 is SNEGSKA (reference sequence). The CDR3 DNA reads TGCAGTGCTAAAGACATCACCGGGGAGCTGTTTTTT. It encodes CSAKDITGELFF.

This clonotype was seen only a few times. V is TRBV6-1 and J is TRBJ1-1, with D possibly matching TRBD1 (5 bases). CDR1 MNHNS and CDR2 SASEGT come from the germline V gene. V shed 3 bases and J shed 1 base, with 9 bases lying between them. The CDR3 contains 14 residues. The CDR3 nucleotides are TGTGCCAGCAGTGACGGGGCCACGAACACTGAAGCTTTCTTT. Translated, it gives CASSDGATNTEAFF.

This clonotype was recorded many times. This rearrangement joins TRBV5-1 to TRBJ2-1; perhaps TRBD2 as D (6 bases). V gave up 2 bases and J gave up 4 bases, with 13 bases separating them. This CDR3 comprises 15 residues. CDR1 and CDR2 (germline): SGHRS, YFSETQ. As DNA, the CDR3 is TGCGCCAGCAGCTTTCCGGGGGTCCAATACAATGAGCAGTTCTTC. Encoded protein: CASSFPGVQYNEQFF.

This clonotype was counted ten times or more. This sequence joins TRBV29-1 and TRBJ2-1, with 7 bases that match TRBD2. With 7 bases clipped from V and 2 bases from J, the junction kept 11 bases outside the gene matches. Germline lookup yields CDR1 SQVTM and CDR2 ANQGSEA. The CDR3 is 15 residues long. The CDR3 loop reads CSGETGRGTYNEQFF. The DNA of the CDR3 is TGCAGCGGCGAGACGGGGCGGGGGACCTACAATGAGCAGTTCTTC.

This clonotype was seen repeatedly, ten times or more. The chain joins TRBV7-8 to TRBJ2-3; possible D gene TRBD2, 6 bases. The V end lost 0 bases, the J end lost 0 bases, and 10 bases lay between the germline ends. CDR1 is SGHVS and CDR2 is FQNEAQ in the germline V gene. The CDR3 totals 16 residues. This CDR3 reads CASSLAGGTSTDTQYF. Written as DNA, the CDR3 is TGTGCCAGCAGCTTAGCGGGCGGGACTAGCACAGATACGCAGTATTTT. Combining the CDR3 with reference TRBV7-8 and TRBJ2-3 gives the whole variable domain GAGVSQSPRYKVAKRGQDVALRCDPISGHVSLFWYQQALGQGPEFLTYFQNEAQLDKSGLPSDRFFAERPEGSVSTLKIQRTQQEDSAVYLCASSLAGGTSTDTQYFGPGTRLTVL.